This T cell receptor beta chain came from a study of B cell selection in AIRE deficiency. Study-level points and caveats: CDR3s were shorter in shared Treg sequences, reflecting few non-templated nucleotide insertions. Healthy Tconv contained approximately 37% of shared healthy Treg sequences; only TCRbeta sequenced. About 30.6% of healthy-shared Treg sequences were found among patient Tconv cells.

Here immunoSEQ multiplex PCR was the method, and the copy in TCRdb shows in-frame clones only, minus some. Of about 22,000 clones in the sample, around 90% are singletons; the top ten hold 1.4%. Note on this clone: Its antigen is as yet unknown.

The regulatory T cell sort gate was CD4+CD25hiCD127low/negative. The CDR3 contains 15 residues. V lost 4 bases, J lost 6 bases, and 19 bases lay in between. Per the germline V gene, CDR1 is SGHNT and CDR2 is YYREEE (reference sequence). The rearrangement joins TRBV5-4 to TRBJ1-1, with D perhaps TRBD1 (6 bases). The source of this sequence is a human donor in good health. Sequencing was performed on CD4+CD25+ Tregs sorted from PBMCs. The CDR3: CASSMGVRGAAEAFF. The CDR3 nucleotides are TGTGCCAGCAGCATGGGAGTTCGGGGGGCCGCTGAAGCTTTCTTT.